These 6 T cell receptor beta chains were all obtained from the same sample, sequenced in a study of radiation and T cells in renal cell carcinoma. Sequencing was performed with immunoSEQ multiplex PCR; in TCRdb, only in-frame clones are kept and a portion is missing. Among more than 120,000 clones, about 88% were seen once, and the ten largest hold around 17%. Time point noted: blood 4 weeks post-SBRT, at nephrectomy. Treatment specified: 15 Gy SBRT to primary tumor, nephrectomy 4 weeks later. Sequencing used blood, obtained from a patient whose treatment included radiotherapy and nephrectomy. These receptors originate from a woman between 45 and 65 years old with renal cell carcinoma.

V and J are TRBV5-5 and TRBJ2-7; 7 bases are a match to TRBD2. The J segment lost 3 bases and the V segment lost 4 bases, leaving 10 bases of the junction unmatched. The V gene's germline CDR1 is SGHKS and CDR2 YYEKEE (reference sequence). This CDR3 is built from 15 residues. DNA of the CDR3: TGTGCCAGCAGCAGGGAGGGACGGATTCACTACGAGCAGTACTTC. It encodes CASSREGRIHYEQYF.

This chain joins TRBV7-2 and TRBJ2-7; 10 bases align to TRBD1. V lost 1 base to trimming and J lost 4 bases; unmatched junction nucleotides: 4. CDR1 SGHTA and CDR2 FQGNSA come from the germline V gene. There are 15 residues in the CDR3. The DNA for the CDR3 is TGTGCCAGCAGCTTAGGGACAGGGGGTAGGTACGAGCAGTACTTC. It codes for CASSLGTGGRYEQYF.

The V and J genes are TRBV7-8 and TRBJ2-2, with 7 bases lining up with TRBD1. This CDR3 has 14 amino acids. Germline V gene data show CDR1 as SGHVS and CDR2 as FQNEAQ. The ends lost 3 bases at V and 5 bases at J; junction bases unmatched: 3. This CDR3 reads CASSLRGRTGELFF. The CDR3 nucleotides are TGTGCCAGCAGCTTGAGGGGGCGGACCGGGGAGCTGTTTTTT. Full variable domain (missing parts from reference TRBV7-8 and TRBJ2-2): GAGVSQSPRYKVAKRGQDVALRCDPISGHVSLFWYQQALGQGPEFLTYFQNEAQLDKSGLPSDRFFAERPEGSVSTLKIQRTQQEDSAVYLCASSLRGRTGELFFGEGSRLTVL.

This chain joins TRBV11-2 and TRBJ2-3; TRBD1 aligns across 7 bases. Germline CDR1 SGHAT, CDR2 FQNNGV. The CDR3 runs to 15 residues. V was clipped by 3 bases and J by 10 bases; unmatched bases: 13. Written as DNA, the CDR3 is TGTGCCAGCAGCTTCGTTGGGACAGATCAGACCTCGCAGTATTTT. This sequence encodes CASSFVGTDQTSQYF.

This chain joins TRBV20-1 and TRBJ1-2; D unresolved. Between the trimmed V and J ends, which lost 8 bases and 9 bases, there was a span of 10 bases. Germline loops: CDR1 DFQATT, CDR2 SNEGSKA (reference sequence). This CDR3 contains 9 residues. The CDR3 DNA follows: TGCAGTTCCGACTTGAGCTACACCTTC. It translates to CSSDLSYTF.

V gene TRBV19 combines with J gene TRBJ2-5; D is perhaps TRBD2 (7 bases). Germline assignment: CDR1 LNHDA and CDR2 SQIVND (reference sequence). V dropped 7 bases and J dropped 5 bases, with 20 bases sitting between them. The CDR3 spans 15 residues. In nucleotides, the CDR3 is TGTGCCAGTACCCGCGGAGTGGGGGGGCAGGAGACCCAGTACTTC. Translated: CASTRGVGGQETQYF.